Below, 10 T cell receptor beta chains from the same sample are listed, as sequenced in a study of beta chain features in type 1 diabetes (dated by TCRdb to the late 2010s). Their target antigens are unknown. Libraries were constructed by the immunoSEQ multiplex PCR assay. The High Capacity cDNA Reverse Transcription Kit was used to reverse transcribe all of the isolated RNA, meaning that expressed TCRB transcripts were what got sequenced. Not all clones reach the TCRdb copy of this immuneACCESS table, which keeps in-frame sequences only. Checked studies attribute under half of the gap to unresolved V genes and leave the rest unexplained. The sample contains about 120,000 clones, approximately 16% of them found a single time. The top ten clonotypes cover about 2.5% of the sample. The paper as a whole reports these results and caveats: Type 1 diabetes patients showed a moderate but significant shortening of TCRB CDR3 length in all four CD4+ subsets.

Sequenced input: central memory CD4+ T cells from blood. The source is a man in his thirties or forties with type 1 diabetes.

The rearrangement links TRBV29-1 to TRBJ1-1; D might be TRBD1 (5 bases). From germline, CDR1 is SQVTM and CDR2 ANQGSEA. The CDR3 totals 13 residues. V was shortened by 3 bases and J by 10 bases, with 18 bases between the two germline ends. CDR3 residues: CSVDTDRWRAAFF. Written as DNA, the CDR3 is TGCAGCGTTGACACCGACAGATGGAGGGCAGCTTTCTTT.

The rearrangement uses TRBV27 and TRBJ1-6; TRBD1 matches 8 bases. The CDR3 is made up of 14 amino acids. V shed 5 bases and J 9 bases; nucleotides not matched to a gene: 6. From germline, CDR1 is MNHEY and CDR2 SMNVEV (reference sequence). The CDR3 reads CASSIGTGFSPLHF. In DNA, the CDR3 is TGTGCCAGCAGTATTGGGACAGGATTTTCACCCCTCCACTTT.

This clone was counted only a few times. This chain joins TRBV28 and TRBJ2-6; no definite D call. The CDR3 is 16 amino acids. CDR1 is MDHEN and CDR2 is SYDVKM in the germline V gene. V lost 2 bases and J lost 0, with 8 bases in between. As DNA, the CDR3 is TGTGCCAGCAGTTTAGCAACAGCCTCTGGGGCCAACGTCCTGACTTTC. It encodes CASSLATASGANVLTF.

This chain joins TRBV30 and TRBJ1-2; D not certain. Per germline, CDR1 GTSNPN and CDR2 SVGIG (reference sequence). The V gene lost 0 bases and the J gene lost 7 bases, with 9 bases spanning the gap. The CDR3 totals 12 residues. The CDR3 DNA is TGTGCCTGGAGTGTGGTCTTGGGTGGCTACACCTTC. This gives the protein CAWSVVLGGYTF. Based on the CDR3 plus reference TRBV30 and TRBJ1-2, the full variable domain is SQTIHQWPATLVQPVGSPLSLECTVEGTSNPNLYWYRQAAGRGLQLLFYSVGIGQISSEVPQNLSASRPQDRQFILSSKKLLLSDSGFYLCAWSVVLGGYTFGSGTRLTVV.

This clone has a count of ten or more. This sequence joins TRBV5-4 and TRBJ2-3; D not resolved. This CDR3 spans 13 amino acids. The germline CDR1 and CDR2 sequences are SGHNT and YYREEE (reference sequence). V was trimmed by 4 bases and J by 3 bases, leaving 9 bases between them. The CDR3 DNA reads TGTGCCAGCAGCCTCCTAGAGACAGATACGCAGTATTTT. It translates to CASSLLETDTQYF.

The chain joins TRBV7-6 to TRBJ2-7, with TRBD2 as a possible D gene (5 bases). Germline V gene sequence: CDR1 SGHVS, CDR2 FNYEAQ. The CDR3 has 14 residues. The V gene lost 0 bases and the J gene lost 0 bases, with 6 bases spanning the gap. The CDR3 coding sequence is TGTGCCAGCAGCTTAGCGGGGAGCTCCTACGAGCAGTACTTC. This gives the protein CASSLAGSSYEQYF. Full variable domain (rest looked up from reference TRBV7-6 and TRBJ2-7): GAGVSQSPRYKVTKRGQDVALRCDPISGHVSLYWYRQALGQGPEFLTYFNYEAQQDKSGLPNDRFSAERPEGSISTLTIQRTEQRDSAMYRCASSLAGSSYEQYFGPGTRLTVT.

The J gene is TRBJ2-1, the V gene TRBV13; D is possibly TRBD2 (5 bases). From germline, CDR1 is PRHDT and CDR2 FYEKMQ (reference sequence). CDR3 length: 16 residues. Trimming stripped 3 bases from V and 4 bases from J, with 16 bases between. The CDR3 protein is CASSLYGEPIYNEQFF. As DNA, the CDR3 is TGTGCCAGCAGCTTGTATGGGGAGCCCATTTACAATGAGCAGTTCTTC.

The CDR3 bases are TGTGCCAGCAGCTTAACCAGGAACACTGAAGCTTTCTTT. This gives the protein CASSLTRNTEAFF. This sequence joins TRBV7-3 and TRBJ1-1; the D is unclear. V lost 0 bases to trimming and J lost 1 base, with 3 bases between them. Germline CDR1 and CDR2: SGHTA and FQGTGA. The CDR3 extends over 13 amino acids.

On this clone: The sample carries other DNA sequences with the same CDR3. The chain combines TRBV7-2 with TRBJ2-3; D may match TRBD1 or TRBD2 (6 bases each). This CDR3 has 13 residues. CDR1 is SGHTA, CDR2 FQGNSA, per germline. Trimming removed 5 bases at V and 4 bases at J, with 10 bases between. This CDR3 is CASSLRGADTQYF. The CDR3 DNA follows: TGTGCCAGCAGCCTGAGGGGGGCAGATACGCAGTATTTT.

In this sample, this clone turned up a few times. The J gene is TRBJ1-5, the V gene TRBV5-1; D gene unclear. Trimming removed 0 bases from V and 4 bases from J, with 5 bases in between. The length of the CDR3 is 13 residues. Germline assignment: CDR1 SGHRS and CDR2 YFSETQ. This chain's CDR3 is CASSLAGNQPQHF. DNA of the CDR3: TGCGCCAGCAGCTTGGCGGGGAATCAGCCCCAGCATTTT.